The 5 T cell receptor beta chains presented below share a single source sample, sequenced in a study of T cell responses to AZD1222 COVID-19 vaccine. Using immunoSEQ multiplex PCR, the repertoire was profiled, and TCRdb retains in-frame clones only, with some absent. The repertoire has some 200,000 clones, approximately 90% of them found once; the top ten carry more than 0.75%. The sequencing here drew on peripheral blood, taken on day 0 of AZD1222 vaccination. These receptor sequences come from an adult in good health.

The chain links TRBV7-3 to TRBJ2-4; TRBD2 is a possible D gene (8 bases). This CDR3 is 15 amino acids long. Germline CDR1 SGHTA, CDR2 FQGTGA. The V end lost 5 bases, the J end lost 7 bases, and 18 bases lay between the germline ends. The CDR3 DNA reads as TGTGCCAGCAGCCCCGGAGGGGGCGGGGGGAACATTCAGTACTTC. It codes for CASSPGGGGGNIQYF.

The V call is TRBV7-2, the J call TRBJ2-7, with a possible D match to TRBD1 (6 bases). The CDR3 is 15 amino acids. The V end was cut by 1 base, the J end by 3 bases, with 13 bases between. The V gene's germline CDR1 is SGHTA and CDR2 FQGNSA. The DNA for the CDR3 is TGTGCCAGCAGCTTAGAAGGGGGACGTGACTACGAGCAGTACTTC. Protein sequence: CASSLEGGRDYEQYF.

This clone was recorded a few times. The rearrangement joins TRBV10-3 to TRBJ2-2; maybe TRBD1 (6 bases). V was clipped by 3 bases and J by 4 bases, with 12 bases between them. The CDR3 is 15 residues long. CDR1 and CDR2 (germline): ENHRY, SYGVKD. CDR3 sequence reads: CAISDRGSLTGELFF. The CDR3, as DNA: TGTGCCATCAGTGACAGGGGTTCCCTCACCGGGGAGCTGTTTTTT.

This clone was counted between two and nine times. V and J are TRBV2 and TRBJ2-7; D remains ambiguous. The CDR3 loop spans 13 amino acids. The germline V and J ends were trimmed by 1 base and 3 bases, with 7 bases remaining between them. Germline CDR1 is SNHLY and CDR2 is FYNNEI. CDR3 sequence reads: CASSEGVGYEQYF. CDR3 nucleotides: TGTGCCAGCAGTGAAGGCGTCGGCTACGAGCAGTACTTC.

This clone has a handful of counts. The chain carries TRBV5-4 and TRBJ2-1; 7 nucleotides match TRBD2. CDR3 length equals 15 residues. In germline, CDR1 is SGHNT, CDR2 YYREEE (reference sequence). Unmatched junction bases numbered 9, after V lost 3 bases and J lost 6 bases. The DNA for the CDR3 is TGTGCCAGCAGCTCGGGGGAGCGGGACCTCAATGAGCAGTTCTTC. It codes for CASSSGERDLNEQFF.